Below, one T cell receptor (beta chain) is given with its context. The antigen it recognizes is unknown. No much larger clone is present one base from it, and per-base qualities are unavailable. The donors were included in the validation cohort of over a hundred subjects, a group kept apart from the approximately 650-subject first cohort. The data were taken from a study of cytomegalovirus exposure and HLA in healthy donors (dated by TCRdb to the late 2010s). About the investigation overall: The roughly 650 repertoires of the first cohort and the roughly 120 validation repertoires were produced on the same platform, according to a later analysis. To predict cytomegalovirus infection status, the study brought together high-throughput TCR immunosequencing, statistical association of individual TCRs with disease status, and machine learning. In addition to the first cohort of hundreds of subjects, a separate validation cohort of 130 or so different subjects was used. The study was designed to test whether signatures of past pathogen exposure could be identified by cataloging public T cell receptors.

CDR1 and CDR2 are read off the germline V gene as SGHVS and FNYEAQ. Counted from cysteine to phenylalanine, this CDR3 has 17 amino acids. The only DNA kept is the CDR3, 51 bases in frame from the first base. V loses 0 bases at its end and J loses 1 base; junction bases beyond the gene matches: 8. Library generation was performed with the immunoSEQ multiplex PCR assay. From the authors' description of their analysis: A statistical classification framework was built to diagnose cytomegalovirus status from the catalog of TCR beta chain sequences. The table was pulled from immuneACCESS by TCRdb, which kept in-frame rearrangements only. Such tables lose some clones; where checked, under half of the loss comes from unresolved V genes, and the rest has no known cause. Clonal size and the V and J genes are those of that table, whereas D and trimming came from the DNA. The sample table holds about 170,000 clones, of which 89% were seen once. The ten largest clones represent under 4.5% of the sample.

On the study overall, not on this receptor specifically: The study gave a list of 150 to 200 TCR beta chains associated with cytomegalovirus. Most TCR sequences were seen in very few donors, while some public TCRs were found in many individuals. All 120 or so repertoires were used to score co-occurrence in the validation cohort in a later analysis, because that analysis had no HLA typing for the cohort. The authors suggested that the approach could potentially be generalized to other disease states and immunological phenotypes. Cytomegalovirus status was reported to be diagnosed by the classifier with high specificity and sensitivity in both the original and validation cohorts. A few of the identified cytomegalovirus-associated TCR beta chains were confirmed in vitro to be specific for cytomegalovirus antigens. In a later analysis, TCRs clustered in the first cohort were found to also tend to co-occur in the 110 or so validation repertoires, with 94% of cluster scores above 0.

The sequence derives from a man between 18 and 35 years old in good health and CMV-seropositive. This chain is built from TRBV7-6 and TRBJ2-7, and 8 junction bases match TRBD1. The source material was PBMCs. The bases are TGTGCCAGCAGCTTAGCTGTATTCAGGACAGGGTCCTACGAGCAGTACTTC. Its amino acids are CASSLAVFRTGSYEQYF.